This record covers a single T cell receptor (beta chain). This record comes from a study of T cell clones after liver transplantation. Background on the study: At least one year of complete immunosuppression withdrawal without enzymes over twice normal defined tolerance.

Method: immunoSEQ multiplex PCR; TCRdb's copy keeps in-frame clones and lacks some. The repertoire has 95,000 to 110,000 clones, 75% to 90% of them found once; the top ten carry over 0.9%. The V gene lost 2 bases and the J gene lost 4 bases, with 18 bases spanning the gap. The CDR3 sequence is 16 residues long. Germline CDR1 and CDR2: SGDLS and YYNGEE. Sequencing used CD4+ T cells from blood, obtained before liver transplant. This clonotype was sampled from a human donor who received a liver transplant. V is TRBV9 and J is TRBJ1-1, with a tentative D call TRBD1 (5 bases). CDR3 sequence reads: CASSVLGGSHSTEAFF. The CDR3 DNA sequence: TGTGCCAGCAGCGTCCTGGGGGGGAGTCATAGCACTGAAGCTTTCTTT.